The rows below give T cell receptor beta chains drawn from one sample of a study of blood T cells in healthy people across ages. TCRdb re-derived calls from the 5' RACE reads in MiXCR, one entry per CDR3 protein. The table lists more than 700,000 distinct CDR3 sequences, roughly 50% of them singletons, with roughly 37% in the top ten. The sequencing sample was made of blood. Every receptor here comes from an elderly man in good health. CDR3s include the opening cysteine and the closing phenylalanine or tryptophan. A D gene is named only where the DNA matches it firmly. Some rows have no size entry. The others give once, few or many, or a class for an expanded clone.

>TRBD1|16|NA|TRBJ2-3|TRBV29-1
CSVEGVGTGVADTQYF
TGCAGCGTTGAAGGGGTTGGGACAGGGGTCGCAGATACGCAGTATTTT
>NA|14|NA|TRBJ2-7|TRBV5-1
CASRWEGAYYEQYF
TGCGCCAGCAGATGGGAGGGGGCCTACTACGAGCAGTACTTC
>TRBD2|16|NA|TRBJ2-1|TRBV18
CASSPQWSGGYNEQFF
TGTGCCAGCTCACCACAGTGGAGCGGGGGTTACAATGAGCAGTTCTTC
>NA|13|few|TRBJ1-2|TRBV7-2
CASSGTQGNGYTF
TGTGCCAGCAGCGGCACACAAGGGAATGGCTACACCTTC
>NA|14|few|TRBJ1-6|TRBV9
CASSVGIPGLALHF
TGTGCCAGCAGCGTAGGAATCCCGGGGTTGGCCCTCCACTTT
>NA|14|NA|TRBJ2-3|TRBV27
CASKHGGADRYAYF
TGTGCCAGCAAACATGGGGGCGCTGACAGATACGCGTATTTT
>TRBD2|13|NA|TRBJ2-7|TRBV10-3
CASGTSGSDEQYF
TGTGCCAGCGGGACTAGCGGGAGTGACGAGCAGTACTTC
>NA|14|many|TRBJ1-5|TRBV7-8
CASSKGGSNQPQHF
TGTGCCAGCAGCAAAGGGGGTAGCAATCAGCCCCAGCATTTT
>NA|14|NA|TRBJ2-1|TRBV2
CASSADPSYNEQFF
TGTGCCAGCAGCGCTGATCCCTCCTACAATGAGCAGTTCTTC
>NA|13|few|TRBJ1-2|TRBV6-1
CASSSRSNYGYTF
TGTGCCAGCAGTTCCCGCTCTAACTATGGCTACACCTTC
>TRBD2|15|NA|TRBJ2-7|TRBV29-1
CSVAGTSGIAYEQYF
TGCAGCGTTGCGGGGACTAGCGGGATAGCCTACGAGCAGTACTTC
>NA|15|NA|TRBJ2-7|TRBV14
CASSPMELEFYEQYF
TGTGCCAGCAGCCCCATGGAGCTAGAATTCTACGAGCAGTACTTC
>NA|15|few|TRBJ2-4|TRBV25-1
CASRSGNLAKNIQYF
TGTGCCAGCAGGTCAGGGAACCTAGCCAAAAACATTCAGTACTTC
>NA|16|NA|TRBJ2-7|TRBV7-8
CASSLVGVPIPYEQYF
TGTGCCAGCAGCTTAGTTGGGGTCCCAATCCCCTACGAGCAGTACTTC
>NA|12|NA|TRBJ1-2|TRBV3-1
CASIGDNYGYTF
TGTGCCAGCATCGGGGACAACTATGGCTACACCTTC
>TRBD2|15|NA|TRBJ2-5|TRBV12-3/TRBV12-4
CASSWEGRGEETQYF
TGTGCCAGCAGTTGGGAGGGGAGGGGTGAAGAGACCCAGTACTTC
>NA|13|NA|TRBJ1-2|TRBV4-1
CASSQVANYGYTF
TGCGCCAGCAGCCAAGTAGCAAACTATGGCTACACCTTC
>NA|12|NA|TRBJ2-2|TRBV20-1
CSARSNTGELFF
TGCAGTGCTAGATCAAACACCGGGGAGCTGTTTTTT
>NA|13|few|TRBJ2-7|TRBV12-3/TRBV12-4
CASSLSGVYEQYF
TGTGCCAGCAGTTTGTCGGGAGTCTACGAGCAGTACTTC
>TRBD2|14|NA|TRBJ2-1|TRBV3-1
CASSLGAGGNEQFF
TGTGCCAGCAGCCTCGGCGCGGGAGGCAATGAGCAGTTCTTC
>NA|14|NA|TRBJ2-7|TRBV20-1
CSARGGGSYNEQYF
TGCAGTGCTAGAGGGGGAGGTTCCTACAATGAGCAGTACTTC
>NA|12|NA|TRBJ2-3|TRBV7-9
CASSPEPRYAYF
TGTGCCAGCAGCCCCGAGCCCAGATACGCGTATTTT
>NA|16|few|TRBJ2-5|TRBV7-2
CASSVQGHSMEETQYF
TGTGCCAGCAGCGTCCAGGGCCACAGCATGGAAGAGACCCAGTACTTC
>NA|14|NA|TRBJ2-5|TRBV5-6
CASSLGLEEETQYF
TGTGCCAGCAGCTTGGGTCTAGAGGAAGAGACCCAGTACTTC
>NA|13|NA|TRBJ2-1|TRBV12-3/TRBV12-4
CASSIDTYNEQFF
TGTGCCAGCAGCATTGACACTTACAATGAGCAGTTCTTC
>NA|14|NA|TRBJ2-3|TRBV7-2
CASSPRHPRDTQYF
TGTGCCAGCAGCCCTAGACATCCCAGGGATACGCAGTATTTT
>TRBD2|16|few|TRBJ2-1|TRBV28
CASSFPDSGRNNEQFF
TGTGCCAGCAGTTTCCCTGACAGCGGGAGAAACAATGAGCAGTTCTTC
>NA|18|NA|TRBJ2-1|TRBV21-1
CASSKGLGSLSTYNEQFF
TGTGCCAGCAGCAAAGGGCTTGGGAGCTTGAGTACCTACAATGAGCAGTTCTTC
>TRBD1|16|NA|TRBJ2-1|TRBV18
CASSLSGTGSYNEQFF
TGTGCCAGCTCACTATCCGGGACAGGGTCATACAATGAGCAGTTCTTC
>NA|16|few|TRBJ2-2|TRBV11-3
CASSLGRNRVDGELFF
TGTGCCAGCAGCTTGGGTAGGAATAGGGTCGACGGGGAGCTGTTTTTT
>NA|14|few|TRBJ2-7|TRBV4-2
CASSQARASYEQYF
TGTGCCAGCAGCCAAGCCAGGGCCTCCTACGAGCAGTACTTC
>NA|13|NA|TRBJ2-7|TRBV27
CASSLDYPSEQYF
TGTGCCAGCAGTCTGGACTACCCAAGCGAGCAGTACTTC
>TRBD2|14|NA|TRBJ2-1|TRBV15
CATEREGLNNEQFF
TGTGCCACGGAGCGGGAGGGCCTCAACAATGAGCAGTTCTTC
>TRBD1|18|few|TRBJ2-6|TRBV6-6
CASRRDSDGISGANVLTF
TGTGCCAGCAGACGGGACAGCGATGGTATCTCTGGGGCCAACGTCCTGACTTTC
>NA|17|NA|TRBJ2-1|TRBV9
CASSVEPGGESYNEQFF
TGTGCCAGCAGCGTAGAACCGGGGGGCGAGTCCTACAATGAGCAGTTCTTC
>TRBD1|13|few|TRBJ1-1|TRBV29-1
CSVVVQGASEAFF
TGCAGCGTTGTCGTACAGGGGGCGTCGGAAGCTTTCTTT
>NA|16|few|TRBJ2-5|TRBV12-3/TRBV12-4
CASSLSDSGTQETQYF
TGTGCCAGCAGTTTATCTGACTCAGGGACCCAAGAGACCCAGTACTTC
>TRBD2|13|many|TRBJ2-1|TRBV20-1
CSAHKSSGNEQFF
TGCAGTGCTCACAAATCTAGCGGGAATGAGCAGTTCTTC
>TRBD1|14|NA|TRBJ2-3|TRBV30
CAWSRDRGHRYAYF
TGTGCCTGGAGCCGGGACAGGGGGCACAGATACGCGTATTTT
>TRBD2|15|NA|TRBJ2-6|TRBV18
CASSQSGAGANVLTF
TGTGCCAGCTCACAGAGCGGGGCTGGGGCCAACGTCCTGACTTTC
>NA|14|NA|TRBJ2-2|TRBV27
CASSLWGEGGELFF
TGTGCCAGCAGTTTATGGGGGGAAGGCGGGGAGCTGTTTTTT
>NA|14|few|TRBJ2-7|TRBV20-1
CSANINGLASEQYF
TGCAGTGCCAATATCAACGGGCTAGCGAGCGAGCAGTACTTC
>NA|12|few|TRBJ2-7|TRBV29-1
CSVGDGSYEQYF
TGCAGCGTGGGGGACGGTAGCTACGAGCAGTACTTC
>NA|12|few|TRBJ2-5|TRBV2
CASSPGAGEQYF
TGTGCCAGCAGCCCGGGAGCTGGGGAGCAGTACTTC
>NA|12|NA|TRBJ2-1|TRBV20-1
CSASPVYNEQFF
TGCAGTGCTAGTCCGGTCTACAATGAGCAGTTCTTC
>NA|14|NA|TRBJ2-5|TRBV2
CASSENTGGGTQYF
TGTGCCAGCAGCGAAAATACAGGGGGGGGGACCCAGTACTTC
>NA|15|NA|TRBJ1-2|TRBV18
CASSPGTPTNYGYTF
TGTGCCAGCTCACCAGGGACACCAACTAACTATGGCTACACCTTC
>NA|13|few|TRBJ2-4|TRBV7-2
CASSLEGLNIQYF
TGTGCCAGCAGCTTAGAGGGGTTAAACATTCAGTACTTC
>TRBD1|16|NA|TRBJ1-3|TRBV4-2
CASSQGGQGAGNTIYF
TGTGCCAGCAGCCAAGGCGGACAGGGGGCTGGAAACACCATATATTTT
>NA|16|NA|TRBJ2-1|TRBV11-3
CASSLGAGLAYNEQFF
TGTGCCAGCAGCCTCGGGGCGGGCCTAGCCTACAATGAGCAGTTCTTC
>NA|15|few|TRBJ2-1|TRBV5-1
CASRTGTQSYNEQFF
TGCGCCAGCAGAACCGGGACACAGTCCTACAATGAGCAGTTCTTC
>NA|12|once|TRBJ1-2|TRBV5-1
CASSLQGYGHTF
TGCGCCAGCAGCTTGCAGGGTTATGGCCACACCTTC
>NA|14|many|TRBJ1-1|TRBV3-1
CASSRAGSRTEAFF
TGTGCCAGCAGCCGGGCAGGGAGTAGGACTGAAGCTTTCTTT